Each of the 30 T cell receptor beta chains below was sequenced from the same sample in a study of T cell responses to AZD1222 COVID-19 vaccine. Clones were sequenced by immunoSEQ multiplex PCR, and TCRdb holds only the in-frame ones, with some missing. The table includes about 93,000 clones, over 75% detected once. The starting material was peripheral blood, obtained 28 days after the second AZD1222 dose. The receptors here all came from an adult who received the AZD1222 COVID-19 vaccine.

This chain uses TRBV12-3 or TRBV12-4 with TRBJ1-2, with 7 positions matching TRBD1. The trim removed 3 bases at V and 8 bases at J, leaving 6 bases unmatched. CDR3 length: 13 amino acids. CDR3 nucleotide sequence: TGTGCCAGCAGTTTTCAGGGGGTAGGCGGCTACACCTTC. Translation: CASSFQGVGGYTF.

The chain is built from TRBV10-3 and TRBJ1-2, with D maybe TRBD1 (6 bases). Trimming cost V 2 bases and J 4 bases, with 11 bases left between them. Germline V gives CDR1 ENHRY, CDR2 SYGVKD. The CDR3 sequence is 14 residues long. DNA for the CDR3: TGTGCCATCAGTGAGGGAGGGACAATCTATGGCTACACCTTC. This encodes CAISEGGTIYGYTF.

CDR3 sequence reads: CASRPTYWTGEPAGEKLFF. CDR3 bases: TGTGCCAGCAGACCTACTTACTGGACAGGGGAGCCGGCGGGAGAAAAACTGTTTTTT. V usage is TRBV27 and J usage is TRBJ1-4; 9 nucleotides match TRBD1. Trimming cost V 6 bases and J 8 bases; bases outside gene matches: 22. From germline, CDR1 is MNHEY and CDR2 SMNVEV (reference sequence). The CDR3 runs 19 residues. Full variable domain (outside the CDR3, taken from reference TRBV27 and TRBJ1-4): EAQVTQNPRYLITVTGKKLTVTCSQNMNHEYMSWYRQDPGLGLRQIYYSMNVEVTDKGDVPEGYKVSRKEKRNFPLILESPSPNQTSLYFCASRPTYWTGEPAGEKLFFGSGTQLSVL.

The chain recombines TRBV5-1 with TRBJ2-3, with TRBD2 matching 10 bases. CDR1 is SGHRS, CDR2 YFSETQ, per germline. V shed 8 bases and J 2 bases; nucleotides not matched to a gene: 5. The CDR3 spans 14 residues. DNA of the CDR3: TGCGCCAGTAGGACTAGCGGTAACACAGATACGCAGTATTTT. Translated, it gives CASRTSGNTDTQYF.

V is TRBV30 and J is TRBJ1-2, with D possibly TRBD1 on 5 matching bases. Germline CDR1 GTSNPN, CDR2 SVGIG (reference sequence). The CDR3 has 13 amino acids. Trimming took off 1 base at V and 5 bases at J, with 11 bases between the two ends. CDR3 loop: CAWSGGHFYGYTF. Written as DNA, the CDR3 is TGTGCCTGGAGTGGGGGCCATTTTTATGGCTACACCTTC.

The rearrangement uses TRBV5-5 and TRBJ1-1; a possible D gene is TRBD1 (6 bases). Trimming took 0 bases from V and 0 from J, leaving 9 bases between them. CDR1 is SGHKS and CDR2 is YYEKEE in the germline V gene (reference sequence). The CDR3 extends over 15 amino acids. The CDR3, as DNA: TGTGCCAGCAGCTTGGAGGGGGGTGTGAACACTGAAGCTTTCTTT. This translates into CASSLEGGVNTEAFF.

The gene calls are TRBV10-3 and TRBJ1-1; D gene uncertain. Trimming cost V 0 bases and J 1 base, with 21 bases left between them. The germline CDR1 and CDR2 sequences are ENHRY and SYGVKD. This CDR3 is built from 19 residues. CDR3 DNA: TGTGCCATCAGTGAGTCGATGGTGCCAGAACTACACCCGAACACTGAAGCTTTCTTT. This sequence encodes CAISESMVPELHPNTEAFF.

The chain uses TRBV9 and TRBJ2-5; D gene unclear. The V gene's germline CDR1 is SGDLS and CDR2 YYNGEE. V lost 0 bases to trimming and J lost 1 base, with 10 bases between them. The CDR3 contains 15 residues. The CDR3, as DNA: TGTGCCAGCAGCGTAGGTGTGGGGTTCCAAGAGACCCAGTACTTC. As protein: CASSVGVGFQETQYF. Using reference TRBV9 and TRBJ2-5 for the parts outside the CDR3, the full variable domain is DSGVTQTPKHLITATGQRVTLRCSPRSGDLSVYWYQQSLDQGLQFLIQYYNGEERAKGNILERFSAQQFPDLHSELNLSSLELGDSALYFCASSVGVGFQETQYFGPGTRLLVL.

V is TRBV7-2 and J is TRBJ2-7, with D possibly matching TRBD2 (6 bases). This CDR3 has 13 residues. Germline V gene data show CDR1 as SGHTA and CDR2 as FQGNSA. The V gene lost 0 bases and the J gene lost 3 bases, with 6 bases spanning the gap. CDR3 nucleotide sequence: TGTGCCAGCAGCTTAGCGGGGGGCTACGAGCAGTACTTC. Protein product: CASSLAGGYEQYF.

The chain employs TRBV29-1 and TRBJ1-4, with D perhaps TRBD1 (5 bases). The CDR3 is 13 amino acids. Germline loops: CDR1 SQVTM, CDR2 ANQGSEA. V was shortened by 4 bases and J by 8 bases, with 14 bases between the two germline ends. CDR3 region: CSVAIQGGEKLFF. Here the CDR3 DNA reads TGCAGCGTTGCGATTCAGGGTGGCGAAAAACTGTTTTTT. The full variable domain, with the rest looked up from reference TRBV29-1 and TRBJ1-4, is SAVISQKPSRDICQRGTSLTIQCQVDSQVTMMFWYRQQPGQSLTLIATANQGSEATYESGFVIDKFPISRPNLTFSTLTVSNMSPEDSSIYLCSVAIQGGEKLFFGSGTQLSVL.

CDR3 bases: TGTGCCAGCAGTCTCCTAGCGGACTACAATGAGCAGTTCTTC. Translated, it gives CASSLLADYNEQFF. The chain employs TRBV6-2 or TRBV6-3 and TRBJ2-1, with TRBD2 matching 7 bases. CDR3 length: 14 amino acids. The junction had 4 bases not matched to a gene; V was cut back by 5 bases and J by 3 bases. From germline, CDR1 is MNHEY and CDR2 SVGEGT.

The genes are TRBV6-2 or TRBV6-3 and TRBJ1-2; D not resolved. This CDR3 region has 13 residues. V was pared by 0 bases and J by 4 bases, with 6 bases between. Per germline, CDR1 MNHEY and CDR2 SVGEGT. CDR3 bases: TGTGCCAGCAGTTACTCAGGCAGCTATGGCTACACCTTC. Protein: CASSYSGSYGYTF.

V usage is TRBV2 and J usage is TRBJ1-5; D not resolved. Germline-derived CDR1 and CDR2 are SNHLY and FYNNEI. V was clipped by 4 bases and J by 2 bases, with 15 bases between them. This CDR3 region has 16 residues. CDR3: CASSAIRGIGNQPQHF. In DNA form, the CDR3 reads TGTGCCAGCAGTGCTATCCGGGGTATCGGCAATCAGCCCCAGCATTTT.

The rearrangement uses TRBV29-1 and TRBJ1-2; D gene uncertain. Germline CDR1 SQVTM, CDR2 ANQGSEA. CDR3 length equals 12 residues. Trimming left V 4 bases short and J 2 bases short, with 8 bases between. The DNA of the CDR3 is TGCAGCGTTGCCCGGGAAAACTATGGCTACACCTTC. As protein: CSVARENYGYTF.

The chain combines TRBV11-3 with TRBJ2-2, with D perhaps TRBD2 (6 bases). Trimming removed 1 base at V and 6 bases at J, with 6 bases between. Germline V gives CDR1 SGHNT, CDR2 YENEEA. The CDR3 extends over 13 amino acids. The CDR3 nucleotides are TGTGCCAGCAGCTTAGTAGCGGCCGGGGAGCTGTTTTTT. Translation gives CASSLVAAGELFF.

V usage is TRBV5-1 and J usage is TRBJ2-7; the D gene is possibly TRBD2 (5 bases). Germline CDR1 SGHRS, CDR2 YFSETQ. V lost 2 bases and J lost 0, with 27 bases in between. This CDR3 spans 20 amino acids. The CDR3 reads CASSLDSGKSNSPSSYEQYF. The CDR3, as DNA: TGCGCCAGCAGCTTAGACTCCGGGAAATCCAATTCCCCTAGCTCCTACGAGCAGTACTTC.

This clone appeared a single time. This sequence joins TRBV7-9 and TRBJ2-2; 10 nucleotides agree with TRBD2. The V gene end was trimmed by 0 bases and the J gene end by 3 bases; junction bases not matched to a gene: 4. The CDR3 is 17 residues long. CDR1 and CDR2 (germline): SEHNR, FQNEAQ (reference sequence). CDR3 nucleotide sequence: TGTGCCAGCAGCTTAGCGTACGGACTAGCGGACACCGGGGAGCTGTTTTTT. Its translation: CASSLAYGLADTGELFF.

The chain recombines TRBV7-5 with TRBJ2-5. TRBV7-5 is marked as a pseudogene. The CDR3 is made up of 13 amino acids. The CDR3 DNA is TGTGCCAGAAGCGGCAGTCCCTGGGTGACCCAGTACTTC. Its protein is CARSGSPWVTQYF.

This clone was observed a single time. The chain recombines TRBV5-1 with TRBJ1-5, with 11 bases lining up with TRBD1. The V gene end was trimmed by 4 bases and the J gene end by 7 bases; junction bases not matched to a gene: 10. The CDR3 extends over 16 amino acids. Germline V lookup: CDR1 SGHRS, CDR2 YFSETQ. The CDR3 spells CASSRGDRGSGQPQHF. DNA of the CDR3: TGCGCCAGCAGCCGAGGGGACAGGGGGAGCGGACAGCCCCAGCATTTT.

J is TRBJ2-7 and V is TRBV19; tentative D call: TRBD2 (7 bases). CDR3 length: 13 residues. Germline V gives CDR1 LNHDA, CDR2 SQIVND (reference sequence). V was shortened by 11 bases and J by 3 bases, with 17 bases between the two germline ends. In DNA form, the CDR3 reads TGTGCCGTCGCCCGGGGGGCTCACTACGAGCAGTACTTC. This encodes CAVARGAHYEQYF.

V is TRBV7-2 and J is TRBJ2-2; possible D gene TRBD1, 6 bases. The germline V and J ends were trimmed by 10 bases and 6 bases, with 18 bases remaining between them. This CDR3 region has 14 residues. The germline V gene has CDR1 SGHTA and CDR2 FQGNSA. The CDR3 sequence: CATQEDRIPGELFF. The CDR3 coding sequence is TGTGCCACCCAAGAAGACAGGATCCCCGGGGAGCTGTTTTTT. Filled out from reference TRBV7-2 and TRBJ2-2, the complete variable domain reads GAGVSQSPSNKVTEKGKDVELRCDPISGHTALYWYRQSLGQGLEFLIYFQGNSAPDKSGLPSDRFSAERTGGSVSTLTIQRTQQEDSAVYLCATQEDRIPGELFFGEGSRLTVL.

This rearrangement joins TRBV19 to TRBJ1-3; the D is unclear. Trimming removed 7 bases at V and 0 bases at J, with 7 bases between. This CDR3 is built from 13 residues. Germline CDR1 LNHDA, CDR2 SQIVND (reference sequence). CDR3 nucleotides: TGTGCCAGTATGAGAGACTCTGGAAACACCATATATTTT. It translates to CASMRDSGNTIYF. Full variable domain (rest looked up from reference TRBV19 and TRBJ1-3): DGGITQSPKYLFRKEGQNVTLSCEQNLNHDAMYWYRQDPGQGLRLIYYSQIVNDFQKGDIAEGYSVSREKKESFPLTVTSAQKNPTAFYLCASMRDSGNTIYFGEGSWLTVV.

The V and J genes are TRBV30 and TRBJ1-2; 9 bases line up with TRBD1. This CDR3 comprises 13 residues. V lost 3 bases, J lost 7 bases, and 6 bases stayed unmatched. The germline gives CDR1 GTSNPN, CDR2 SVGIG (reference sequence). The CDR3: CAWSSTGGGGYTF. The CDR3 region has the DNA TGTGCCTGGAGCTCGACAGGGGGGGGTGGCTACACCTTC.

V and J are TRBV3-1 (or the pseudogene TRBV3-2) and TRBJ2-5, with TRBD1 matching 9 bases. The trim removed 0 bases at V and 5 bases at J, leaving 10 bases unmatched. The CDR3 covers 17 residues. Looked up from germline, CDR1 is LGHDT and CDR2 is YNNKEL (reference sequence). CDR3 coding DNA: TGTGCCAGCAGCCAAGATCGGGACAGGGATCAGGCGGAGACCCAGTACTTC. Translation: CASSQDRDRDQAETQYF.

The chain has TRBV7-9 and TRBJ1-3; possibly TRBD1 for D (5 bases). Trimming took off 4 bases at V and 2 bases at J, with 15 bases between the two ends. The CDR3 totals 16 residues. The V gene's germline CDR1 is SEHNR and CDR2 FQNEAQ (reference sequence). CDR3: CASSSLDGTAGNTIYF. CDR3 DNA sequence: TGTGCCAGCAGCTCCCTCGACGGGACGGCTGGAAACACCATATATTTT.

This clone was detected a few times. The V gene is TRBV3-1 (or the pseudogene TRBV3-2), the J gene TRBJ2-6; 14 bases align to TRBD2. Germline CDR1 is LGHDT and CDR2 is YNNKEL (reference sequence). This CDR3 spans 18 amino acids. Trimming cost V 1 base and J 2 bases; bases outside gene matches: 1. The CDR3 bases are TGTGCCAGCAGCCAAGGACTAGCGGGAGGGACTGGGGCCAACGTCCTGACTTTC. It specifies CASSQGLAGGTGANVLTF.

This chain uses TRBV3-1 (or the pseudogene TRBV3-2) with TRBJ2-3; 10 positions agree with TRBD1. The CDR3 has 14 amino acids. The trim removed 4 bases at V and 4 bases at J, leaving 2 bases unmatched. The germline V gene has CDR1 LGHDT and CDR2 YNNKEL (reference sequence). For the CDR3, the DNA is TGTGCCAGCAGCCGCGGACAGGGGGCAGATACGCAGTATTTT. Its protein is CASSRGQGADTQYF.

Comment on this clone: This sample includes further DNA sequences coding for the same CDR3. This sequence joins TRBV7-9 and TRBJ1-6; the D is unclear. With 3 bases removed from V and 10 bases from J, the gap between germline ends came to 7 bases. The CDR3 is 12 amino acids. Germline V lookup: CDR1 SEHNR, CDR2 FQNEAQ (reference sequence). Written as DNA, the CDR3 is TGTGCCAGCAGCTTGGTCAACTCACCCCTCCACTTT. This encodes CASSLVNSPLHF.

The chain uses TRBV6-4 and TRBJ1-1; D unresolved. CDR1 MRHNA and CDR2 SNTAGT come from the germline V gene. Trimming shortened V by 2 bases and J by 7 bases, and 8 bases separated the two germline ends. This CDR3 is 12 amino acids long. CDR3 sequence (DNA): TGTGCCAGCAGTGACGGACGGGGTGAAGCTTTCTTT. Protein product: CASSDGRGEAFF.

The rearrangement links TRBV7-9 to TRBJ2-2; a possible D gene is TRBD1 (5 bases). Trimming stripped 9 bases from V and 2 bases from J, with 19 bases between. The CDR3 length is 16 residues. Per germline, CDR1 SEHNR and CDR2 FQNEAQ (reference sequence). As DNA, the CDR3 is TGTGCCAGTGACTTAAATCAGGGAAGAAACACCGGGGAGCTGTTTTTT. Translated, it gives CASDLNQGRNTGELFF.